What follows are 4 T cell receptor beta chains derived from one specimen sequenced in a study of T cells of healthy individuals (dated by TCRdb to the late 2010s). The receptor library was made with 5' RACE. Sequencing relied on an Illumina MiSeq. TCRdb took the public reads, trimmed them with fastp at Q25, ran MiXCR for clone calling and kept in-frame beta chains. Every distinct CDR3 protein forms one entry, paired with its most common genes and DNA. Across this sample there are 60,000 to 75,000 distinct CDR3 sequences, with 16% seen only once. In total, the top ten clones hold around 4.7% of the sample. The receptors come from a human donor in good health.

This clonotype was counted ten times or more. The rearrangement joins TRBV4-2 to TRBJ1-2; perhaps TRBD1 as D (5 bases). This CDR3 is 15 amino acids long. With 4 bases removed from V and 1 base from J, the gap between germline ends came to 13 bases. Germline lookup yields CDR1 LGHNA and CDR2 YNFKEQ. For the CDR3, the DNA is TGTGCCAGCAGCCGAGCAGGTGGGGGTAACTATGGCTACACCTTC. Encoded protein: CASSRAGGGNYGYTF.

V and J are TRBV15 and TRBJ2-7; D might be TRBD1 (6 bases). V was pared by 5 bases and J by 3 bases, with 14 bases between. Germline V gene sequence: CDR1 LNHNV, CDR2 YYDKDF (reference sequence). CDR3 length: 14 residues. This CDR3 reads CATSPQGPLYEQYF. CDR3 in DNA: TGTGCCACCAGCCCGCAGGGGCCACTCTACGAGCAGTACTTC. Together with reference TRBV15 and TRBJ2-7, the CDR3 gives the full variable domain: DAMVIQNPRYQVTQFGKPVTLSCSQTLNHNVMYWYQQKSSQAPKLLFHYYDKDFNNEADTPDNFQSRRPNTSFCFLDIRSPGLGDTAMYLCATSPQGPLYEQYFGPGTRLTVT.

In this sample, this clonotype turned up a few times. J is TRBJ1-5 and V is TRBV25-1; 9 bases line up with TRBD1. There are 17 residues in the CDR3. J gave up 3 bases and V 7 bases, and 13 bases lay outside the gene matches. Germline values: CDR1 MGHDK, CDR2 SYGVNS. In DNA form, the CDR3 reads TGTGCCAGCAATGAGAAACGAGGACAGGGGATCAATCAGCCCCAGCATTTT. Residues: CASNEKRGQGINQPQHF. Supplemented by reference TRBV25-1 and TRBJ1-5, the full variable domain reads EADIYQTPRYLVIGTGKKITLECSQTMGHDKMYWYQQDPGMELHLIHYSYGVNSTEKGDLSSESTVSRIRTEHFPLTLESARPSHTSQYLCASNEKRGQGINQPQHFGDGTRLSIL.

This clonotype was counted many times. The rearrangement links TRBV7-6 to TRBJ1-2; weak D call: TRBD1 (5 bases). CDR1 and CDR2 from the germline V gene are SGHVS and FNYEAQ. The V end lost 5 bases, the J end lost 5 bases, and 15 bases lay between the germline ends. This CDR3 is 14 amino acids long. For the CDR3, the DNA is TGTGCCAGCAGCCGCGATGGACACGGTTATGGCTACACCTTC. It specifies CASSRDGHGYGYTF.